Detailed here is one TCR beta chain. Its antigen is still unknown. V was cut by 5 bases and J by 12 bases, with 15 bases left in between. This CDR3 comprises 12 residues. Germline V gives CDR1 LGHNT, CDR2 FRNRAP. This sample was included in a study of T cells in tuberculosis. Across the study: PBMC were archived before or within 7 days of starting treatment. Study findings and constraints: Active tuberculosis patients had shorter CDR3-alpha; the beta difference was nonsignificant. Active tuberculosis TCR-alpha repertoires lay closer to GMM-specific TCRs than IGRA-negative controls, suggesting clonal expansion.

Clones were sequenced by immunoSEQ multiplex PCR, and TCRdb holds only the in-frame ones, with some missing. The sample includes tens of thousands of clones, roughly 93% of them seen just once. Time point denoted: new active TB diagnosis, blood taken before or within 7 days of starting treatment. V gene TRBV12-5 combines with J gene TRBJ2-3; a weak D match, TRBD2 (5 bases). Specimen: PBMCs, collected at tuberculosis diagnosis. The sequence was collected from an adult with tuberculosis. CDR3 residues: CASGASRGSQYF. The CDR3 DNA reads TGTGCTAGTGGTGCTTCACGGGGTAGTCAGTATTTT.